This T cell receptor beta chain was found in a study of identical twins. General study findings and limits: The more abundant beta clonotypes in cord blood had fewer insertions, and memory repertoires did not show this. Excess sharing between twins was weaker in beta out-of-frame sequences. When twins shared out-of-frame alpha sequences, those sequences had excess low generation probability.

In this sample, this clonotype turned up a few times. What it recognizes is unknown. MiXCR was run by TCRdb on the 5' RACE reads, yielding one entry per CDR3 protein. The sample contains approximately 470,000 distinct CDR3 sequences, 13% to 15% of which appear only once. Every sampled donor was Caucasian and healthy. The V and J ends lost 0 bases and 5 bases, in that order; junction bases with no gene match: 6. There are 17 residues in the CDR3. Germline V CDR1 and CDR2: MNHEY, SVGEGT. The sample was also linked to a second study, of yellow fever vaccine responses in identical twins.

Sequencing used CD4+ T cells sorted from blood. The J gene is TRBJ2-2, the V gene TRBV6-2 or TRBV6-3; 10 positions agree with TRBD2. This TCR was sampled from a woman younger than 30 in good health. CDR3 sequence (DNA): TGTGCCAGCAGTTACTCCGCACTAGCGGGATCTACCGGGGAGCTGTTTTTT. Amino acids: CASSYSALAGSTGELFF.